This T cell receptor (beta chain) was sequenced during a study of OX40 agonist ivuxolimab in advanced cancers. For the study at large: Participants, around 80% male, averaged roughly 60 years of age, ranging from about 23 to 90. Study-level findings and limits: Averaged across samples, CD8+ T cells carried more expanded clones than CD4+ did.

On this clone: Its antigen is not known.

CDR3 length: 15 residues. V was clipped by 7 bases and J by 3 bases, with 19 bases between them. The germline gives CDR1 SGHTA, CDR2 FQGTGA. Here immunoSEQ multiplex PCR was the method, and the copy in TCRdb shows in-frame clones only, minus some. Of about 52,000 clones in the sample, about 85% were seen once. This rearrangement joins TRBV7-3 to TRBJ2-7, with D uncertain. The origin of this receptor is an adult with an advanced solid tumor such as melanoma, head and neck, liver or kidney cancer. Sequenced material: CD4+ or CD8+ T cells sorted from blood, taken in a trial of the OX40 agonist ivuxolimab. CDR3 sequence reads: CASKASALPGYEQYF. The CDR3 DNA sequence: TGTGCCAGCAAAGCCAGTGCTCTTCCTGGCTACGAGCAGTACTTC.